The 23 T cell receptor beta chains below were found in one sample sequenced in a study of blood T cell repertoires in COVID-19. Profiling relied on immunoSEQ multiplex PCR, and the TCRdb table lists in-frame clones only, not all of them. There are 120,000 or so clones in the sample; 84% occur only once, and 3.5% to 4% lies in the top ten. The sequencing sample was made of PBMCs or T cells enriched from blood (not recorded which). Receptor source: a woman under 40 who had recovered from COVID-19.

V gene TRBV27 combines with J gene TRBJ2-3; 7 nucleotides align to TRBD1. Trimming removed 5 bases from V and 8 bases from J; junction bases left unmatched: 13. This CDR3 is built from 15 residues. Germline loops: CDR1 MNHEY, CDR2 SMNVEV (reference sequence). CDR3 in amino acids: CASSRRDSKFGTQYF. CDR3 nucleotide sequence: TGTGCCAGCAGTCGCCGGGACAGTAAATTCGGTACGCAGTATTTT.

This sequence joins TRBV28 and TRBJ1-4; the D gene is possibly TRBD1 (5 bases). In germline, CDR1 is MDHEN, CDR2 SYDVKM. There are 13 residues in the CDR3. The ends were cut back, 2 bases at V and 8 bases at J, with 9 bases in the middle. CDR3 loop: CASSLGGGEKLFF. CDR3 nucleotide sequence: TGTGCCAGCAGTTTAGGGGGAGGAGAAAAACTGTTTTTT.

The rearrangement uses TRBV21-1 and TRBJ1-5. TRBV21-1 is labeled a pseudogene. CDR3 size: 11 residues. CDR3 amino acids: CATVGGQPQHF. The CDR3 DNA follows: TGTGCCACCGTGGGGGGTCAGCCCCAGCATTTT.

The chain links TRBV6-4 to TRBJ2-1, with D perhaps TRBD2 (6 bases). Germline V gene data show CDR1 as MRHNA and CDR2 as SNTAGT. Deletions cut 2 bases from V and 5 bases from J, with 7 bases between. CDR3 size: 13 residues. CDR3 nucleotides: TGTGCCAGCAGTGACGGAGGGAACAATGAGCAGTTCTTC. Its translation: CASSDGGNNEQFF.

The rearrangement joins TRBV5-4 to TRBJ1-1, with 7 bases identical to TRBD1. Per the germline V gene, CDR1 is SGHNT and CDR2 is YYREEE (reference sequence). This CDR3 has 14 amino acids. V lost 4 bases and J lost 0; bases outside the gene matches: 3. DNA for the CDR3: TGTGCCAGCAGCAAAGGACAGGTGAACACTGAAGCTTTCTTT. Protein sequence: CASSKGQVNTEAFF.

This chain links TRBV7-2 with TRBJ2-2, with unresolved D. This CDR3 contains 16 residues. Trimming cost V 1 base and J 7 bases, with 16 bases left between them. Germline assignment: CDR1 SGHTA and CDR2 FQGNSA. The CDR3 protein is CASSLEVGGRGGELFF. Written as DNA, the CDR3 is TGTGCCAGCAGCTTAGAGGTTGGCGGCCGCGGCGGGGAGCTGTTTTTT.

This chain connects TRBV6-5 to TRBJ2-7, with D perhaps TRBD2 (5 bases). Germline V gives CDR1 MNHEY, CDR2 SVGAGI. Trimming removed 6 bases from V and 5 bases from J, with 17 bases in between. The CDR3 sequence is 14 residues long. CDR3 bases: TGTGCCAGCAGACGAACTAGATTCCGGCACGAGCAGTACTTC. Protein: CASRRTRFRHEQYF.

V and J are TRBV30 and TRBJ1-1; TRBD1 might be the D (5 bases). The V end lost 2 bases, the J end lost 14 bases, and 15 bases lay between the germline ends. Per the germline V gene, CDR1 is GTSNPN and CDR2 is SVGIG (reference sequence). The CDR3 is 11 amino acids. The CDR3 loop is CAWSTRGLGFF. The CDR3 DNA sequence: TGTGCCTGGAGTACCCGGGGACTAGGCTTCTTT. Using reference TRBV30 and TRBJ1-1 for the parts outside the CDR3, the full variable domain is SQTIHQWPATLVQPVGSPLSLECTVEGTSNPNLYWYRQAAGRGLQLLFYSVGIGQISSEVPQNLSASRPQDRQFILSSKKLLLSDSGFYLCAWSTRGLGFFGQGTRLTVV.

This sequence joins TRBV4-1 and TRBJ1-1; the D gene is possibly TRBD1 (5 bases). Germline V gene data show CDR1 as MGHRA and CDR2 as YSYEKL. This CDR3 contains 16 residues. V was trimmed by 7 bases and J by 1 base, leaving 19 bases between them. CDR3 region: CASKSQGGVGNTEAFF. Written as DNA, the CDR3 is TGCGCCAGCAAAAGCCAGGGAGGGGTCGGGAACACTGAAGCTTTCTTT.

The chain is built from TRBV4-3 and TRBJ2-7; D remains unclear. The CDR3 totals 13 residues. Germline CDR1 LGHNA, CDR2 YSLEER. V lost 0 bases and J lost 11, with 14 bases in between. CDR3 bases: TGCGCCAGCAGCCAAGACCCCTCGATGAGAAAGTACTTC. Protein: CASSQDPSMRKYF.

The V gene is TRBV6-5, the J gene TRBJ1-5; a possible D gene is TRBD1 (6 bases). The V gene lost 6 bases and the J gene lost 0 bases, with 12 bases spanning the gap. CDR1 MNHEY and CDR2 SVGAGI come from the germline V gene. The CDR3 covers 15 residues. CDR3 sequence reads: CASRPTGYSNQPQHF. As DNA, the CDR3 is TGTGCCAGCAGGCCAACAGGGTATAGCAATCAGCCCCAGCATTTT.

The chain employs TRBV5-1 and TRBJ2-7, with 13 nucleotides matching TRBD2. This CDR3 region has 18 residues. Germline CDR1 is SGHRS and CDR2 is YFSETQ. V trimming: 4 bases; J trimming: 3 bases; junction bases outside the gene matches: 13. CDR3: CASSPGLAGALIYYEQYF. CDR3 sequence (DNA): TGCGCCAGCAGCCCTGGACTAGCGGGAGCCCTGATCTACTACGAGCAGTACTTC.

This chain joins TRBV29-1 and TRBJ1-3; perhaps TRBD1 as D (5 bases). Between the trimmed V and J ends, which lost 0 bases and 0 bases, there was a span of 9 bases. From germline, CDR1 is SQVTM and CDR2 ANQGSEA. The length of the CDR3 is 15 residues. This chain's CDR3 is CSVEEGQGSGNTIYF. In DNA, the CDR3 is TGCAGCGTTGAAGAGGGGCAGGGCTCTGGAAACACCATATATTTT.

This clone appeared once. The V call is TRBV11-2, the J call TRBJ1-4; 10 nucleotides line up with TRBD1. The trim removed 5 bases at V and 8 bases at J, leaving 8 bases unmatched. Germline V lookup: CDR1 SGHAT, CDR2 FQNNGV. This CDR3 has 15 amino acids. The CDR3 coding sequence is TGTGCCAGCAGCCTCGGACAGGGGGTAAAGGAAAAACTGTTTTTT. Translating it yields CASSLGQGVKEKLFF.

The chain carries TRBV9 and TRBJ1-4; weak D call: TRBD1 (6 bases). Germline V lookup: CDR1 SGDLS, CDR2 YYNGEE. This CDR3 spans 14 amino acids. The V and J ends lost 4 bases and 4 bases respectively, with 11 bases between them. The CDR3 spells CASSPGQRNEKLFF. In nucleotides, the CDR3 is TGTGCCAGCAGCCCCGGACAGCGTAATGAAAAACTGTTTTTT.

The V and J genes are TRBV4-3 and TRBJ2-1; 7 bases map to TRBD2. Looked up from germline, CDR1 is LGHNA and CDR2 is YSLEER. V shed 1 base and J 10 bases; nucleotides not matched to a gene: 13. CDR3 size: 16 residues. The CDR3 DNA reads TGCGCCAGCAGCCAAGTAACAGCGGGGCAACGGGGGGAGCAGTTCTTC. This translates into CASSQVTAGQRGEQFF.

This chain links TRBV5-1 with TRBJ1-6; 10 nucleotides line up with TRBD1. CDR3 length: 15 residues. V lost 4 bases, J lost 6 bases, and 4 bases stayed unmatched. Germline CDR1 and CDR2: SGHRS and YFSETQ. CDR3 region: CASSGGTGANSPLHF. CDR3 DNA sequence: TGCGCCAGCAGCGGTGGGACAGGGGCTAATTCACCCCTCCACTTT.

The chain couples TRBV19 to TRBJ1-4, with 9 bases lining up with TRBD1. Germline trimming cut 5 bases from V and 3 bases from J; bases unmatched to any gene: 4. The CDR3 contains 15 residues. Germline assignment: CDR1 LNHDA and CDR2 SQIVND (reference sequence). The CDR3 sequence is CASSQRDRANEKLFF. The DNA for the CDR3 is TGTGCCAGTAGTCAACGGGACAGGGCTAATGAAAAACTGTTTTTT.

CDR3 loop: CASTSRQEAYNEQFF. CDR3 DNA: TGCGCCAGCACCTCACGACAGGAGGCCTACAATGAGCAGTTCTTC. This chain joins TRBV4-1 and TRBJ2-1; perhaps TRBD1 as D (6 bases). The ends were cut back, 7 bases at V and 2 bases at J, with 15 bases in the middle. There are 15 residues in the CDR3. Germline CDR1 MGHRA, CDR2 YSYEKL.

The chain carries TRBV3-1 (or the pseudogene TRBV3-2) and TRBJ1-2; no definite D call. Trimming stripped 1 base from V and 4 bases from J, with 13 bases between. Looked up from germline, CDR1 is LGHDT and CDR2 is YNNKEL (reference sequence). CDR3 size: 15 residues. The CDR3: CASSQGGLPLYGYTF. In DNA form, the CDR3 reads TGTGCCAGCAGCCAAGGAGGGCTACCACTCTATGGCTACACCTTC.

V is TRBV5-1 and J is TRBJ2-3; 8 bases are shared with TRBD1. CDR1 SGHRS and CDR2 YFSETQ come from the germline V gene. The CDR3 has 15 amino acids. The trim removed 3 bases at V and 3 bases at J, leaving 6 bases unmatched. The CDR3 spells CASSYSGGKTDTQYF. The CDR3 DNA sequence: TGCGCCAGCAGCTACTCAGGGGGCAAGACAGATACGCAGTATTTT.

CDR3 DNA: TGCGCCAGCAGTACAGGACCGAACACCGGGGAGCTGTTTTTT. This codes for CASSTGPNTGELFF. The V and J genes are TRBV5-1 and TRBJ2-2; maybe TRBD1 (5 bases). The CDR3 covers 14 residues. V lost 5 bases and J 0 bases, leaving 8 bases between the germline ends. Looked up from germline, CDR1 is SGHRS and CDR2 is YFSETQ.

The V gene is TRBV14, the J gene TRBJ2-7; D is uncertain. There are 14 residues in the CDR3. V was cut by 1 base and J by 0 bases, with 7 bases left in between. Per germline, CDR1 SGHDN and CDR2 FVKESK. CDR3 nucleotides: TGTGCCAGCAGCCAAGGGAGCGTCTCCTACGAGCAGTACTTC. It specifies CASSQGSVSYEQYF.